These T cell receptor beta chains were read from a single sample in a study of blood T cell repertoires in COVID-19. Repertoires were generated with immunoSEQ multiplex PCR, while TCRdb's copy carries only in-frame clones and drops some. Among about 170,000 clones listed, more than 70% were seen once. Sequences were obtained from peripheral blood. Receptors were obtained from a woman between 65 and 79 years old who had recovered from COVID-19. The CDR3 runs from the conserved cysteine through the conserved F or W. Fields, in order: CDR3 DNA, CDR3 protein, CDR3 length, J gene, clone size, V gene, D gene. D genes are given only for firm matches. The listing skips clone size in some rows; elsewhere it reads once, few, many or a size class.

cdr3_nt: TGTGCCAGCAGTTACCCTACCGGGACTCATCAGCCCCAGCATTTT
cdr3_aa: CASSYPTGTHQPQHF
cdr3_length: 15
j_call: TRBJ1-5
clone_size: -
v_call: TRBV6-2/TRBV6-3
d_call: -

cdr3_nt: TGTGCCAGCAGCTTAGACCGACTGAGGCCCCAGCATTTT
cdr3_aa: CASSLDRLRPQHF
cdr3_length: 13
j_call: TRBJ1-5
clone_size: few
v_call: TRBV11-2
d_call: -

cdr3_nt: TGTGCCAGCAGCCCCAGACGTGGCGGGAGAGTGACAGATACGCAGTATTTT
cdr3_aa: CASSPRRGGRVTDTQYF
cdr3_length: 17
j_call: TRBJ2-3
clone_size: -
v_call: TRBV7-9
d_call: TRBD2

cdr3_nt: TGTGCCAGCAGCCGAAGTCCCGCAGAAGATACGCAGTATTTT
cdr3_aa: CASSRSPAEDTQYF
cdr3_length: 14
j_call: TRBJ2-3
clone_size: -
v_call: TRBV6-2/TRBV6-3
d_call: -

cdr3_nt: TGCGCCAGCAGCTTTGGAGGGGCGGCGGGTATAGTCAAAAACATTCAGTACTTC
cdr3_aa: CASSFGGAAGIVKNIQYF
cdr3_length: 18
j_call: TRBJ2-4
clone_size: -
v_call: TRBV5-1
d_call: -

cdr3_nt: TGTGCCATCAGCGGCAAACTAGCGGTTTACAATGAGCAGTTCTTC
cdr3_aa: CAISGKLAVYNEQFF
cdr3_length: 15
j_call: TRBJ2-1
clone_size: -
v_call: TRBV10-3
d_call: TRBD2

cdr3_nt: TGTGCCAGCAACCGCAACAGGGGAGGAAAACTGTTTTTT
cdr3_aa: CASNRNRGGKLFF
cdr3_length: 13
j_call: TRBJ1-4
clone_size: -
v_call: TRBV2
d_call: TRBD1

cdr3_nt: TGTGCCACCCGGAGGGACGGGAGCGCCGGGGAGCTGTTTTTT
cdr3_aa: CATRRDGSAGELFF
cdr3_length: 14
j_call: TRBJ2-2
clone_size: -
v_call: TRBV7-3
d_call: -

cdr3_nt: TGTGCCAGCAGTTACGATCGGGACAGCTCCGTTCGGTTCTTC
cdr3_aa: CASSYDRDSSVRFF
cdr3_length: 14
j_call: TRBJ2-1
clone_size: -
v_call: TRBV6-5
d_call: TRBD1

cdr3_nt: TGTGCCAGCACCCGGACTAGCGGGAGTGCCTACGAGCAGTACTTC
cdr3_aa: CASTRTSGSAYEQYF
cdr3_length: 15
j_call: TRBJ2-7
clone_size: -
v_call: TRBV7-2
d_call: TRBD2

cdr3_nt: TGTGCCAGTAGTACCAGGGATGGCTACACCTTC
cdr3_aa: CASSTRDGYTF
cdr3_length: 11
j_call: TRBJ1-2
clone_size: few
v_call: TRBV19
d_call: -

cdr3_nt: TGTGCCAGCAGCTTAAGCTACTTAAACCCGGAGACCCAGTACTTC
cdr3_aa: CASSLSYLNPETQYF
cdr3_length: 15
j_call: TRBJ2-5
clone_size: -
v_call: TRBV7-9
d_call: -

cdr3_nt: TGTGCCAGCAGCGAGGGAGTGGTGCGGGTTGGGGAAAAACTGTTTTTT
cdr3_aa: CASSEGVVRVGEKLFF
cdr3_length: 16
j_call: TRBJ1-4
clone_size: -
v_call: TRBV9
d_call: -

cdr3_nt: TGTGCCAGCGGCCGAAGCTCTGGAAACACCATATATTTT
cdr3_aa: CASGRSSGNTIYF
cdr3_length: 13
j_call: TRBJ1-3
clone_size: -
v_call: TRBV6-5
d_call: -

cdr3_nt: TGTGCCAGTGCGGGGGAGCCGGGGGGCCAGTACTTC
cdr3_aa: CASAGEPGGQYF
cdr3_length: 12
j_call: TRBJ2-5
clone_size: -
v_call: TRBV11-2
d_call: TRBD2

cdr3_nt: TGTGCCAGTAGTACCCTTCATGGGACAGCAAATGAAAAACTGTTTTTT
cdr3_aa: CASSTLHGTANEKLFF
cdr3_length: 16
j_call: TRBJ1-4
clone_size: -
v_call: TRBV19
d_call: TRBD1

cdr3_nt: TGTGCCAGTAGTATCCCACGGGACAGGGGATACGAGCAGTACTTC
cdr3_aa: CASSIPRDRGYEQYF
cdr3_length: 15
j_call: TRBJ2-7
clone_size: few
v_call: TRBV19
d_call: TRBD1